The entry that follows covers one T cell receptor beta chain sequence. What it recognizes is unknown. The data were taken from a study of post-analysis software for immune sequencing data. Study details: Relapsing-remitting, secondary progressive and progressive-relapsing multiple sclerosis courses were included. Study results and limitations: Under the F measure, samples that were prepared in one batch clustered strongly together. The study found significantly lower normalized Chao1 diversity in multiple sclerosis patients than in controls.

Sequencing libraries made from TCR beta cDNA carried unique molecular identifiers. From around 0.96 to 9.9 million T cells, roughly 0.5 million cDNA molecules were obtained. TCRdb re-derived calls from the PCR reads in MiXCR, one entry per CDR3 protein. The table lists 750,000 to 950,000 distinct CDR3 sequences, 40% to 55% of them singletons. This TCR derives from a girl between 5 and 17 years old with multiple sclerosis. What was sequenced was blood.

The CDR3 protein is CASNSEASGSWGTQYF. The CDR3 coding sequence is TGTGCCAGCAACTCCGAGGCTAGCGGGAGTTGGGGGACGCAGTATTTT. V gene TRBV5-6 combines with J gene TRBJ2-3, with 10 nucleotides matching TRBD2. V was pared by 6 bases and J by 9 bases, with 16 bases of the junction left unmatched. The CDR3 runs to 16 residues. CDR1 SGHDT and CDR2 YYEEEE come from the germline V gene.